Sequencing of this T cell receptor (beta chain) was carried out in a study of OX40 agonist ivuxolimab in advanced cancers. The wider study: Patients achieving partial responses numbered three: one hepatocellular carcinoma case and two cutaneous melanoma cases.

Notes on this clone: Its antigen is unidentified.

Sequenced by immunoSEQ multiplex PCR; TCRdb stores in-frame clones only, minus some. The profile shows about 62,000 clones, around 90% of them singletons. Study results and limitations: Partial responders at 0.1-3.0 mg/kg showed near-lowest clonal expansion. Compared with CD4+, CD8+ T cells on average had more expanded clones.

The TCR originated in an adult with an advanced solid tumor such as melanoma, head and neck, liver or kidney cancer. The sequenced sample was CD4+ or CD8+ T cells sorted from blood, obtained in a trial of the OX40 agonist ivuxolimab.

The DNA for the CDR3 is TGCAGCGCCGACAGGGAGGAATGGAGTTCACCCCTCCACTTT. Amino acids: CSADREEWSSPLHF. The chain recombines TRBV29-1 with TRBJ1-6; TRBD1 agrees at 7 bases. The CDR3 sequence is 14 residues long. V lost 7 bases and J lost 9; bases outside the gene matches: 12. Germline V gene lookup returns CDR1 SQVTM and CDR2 ANQGSEA.